This T cell receptor (beta chain) was sequenced in a study of blood T cell repertoires in COVID-19. Study-wide background: The samples span acute and convalescent COVID-19 from the United States, Italy and Spain. T cells, B-cell-depleted T cells, or PBMCs supplied cDNA or gDNA.

There are 12 residues in the CDR3. Germline values: CDR1 SGHTA, CDR2 FQGNSA. V lost 6 bases, J lost 2 bases, and 7 bases lay in between. As processed by the authors: Reference gene primer amplification yielded estimated nucleated cell counts. TCRdb's table, derived via immunoSEQ multiplex PCR, lists solely in-frame clones and lacks some. V and J calls and clone size are given by that table; D and trimming were obtained from the DNA. The sample lists tens of thousands of clones; over 75% were seen once. The V gene is TRBV7-2, the J gene TRBJ2-5; D remains ambiguous. This sequence originates from a human donor in a cohort sampled during active COVID-19. Sequencing was performed on peripheral blood. CDR3 nucleotide sequence: TGTGCCAGCAGTAGAAGTCAAGAGACCCAGTACTTC. Protein product: CASSRSQETQYF.